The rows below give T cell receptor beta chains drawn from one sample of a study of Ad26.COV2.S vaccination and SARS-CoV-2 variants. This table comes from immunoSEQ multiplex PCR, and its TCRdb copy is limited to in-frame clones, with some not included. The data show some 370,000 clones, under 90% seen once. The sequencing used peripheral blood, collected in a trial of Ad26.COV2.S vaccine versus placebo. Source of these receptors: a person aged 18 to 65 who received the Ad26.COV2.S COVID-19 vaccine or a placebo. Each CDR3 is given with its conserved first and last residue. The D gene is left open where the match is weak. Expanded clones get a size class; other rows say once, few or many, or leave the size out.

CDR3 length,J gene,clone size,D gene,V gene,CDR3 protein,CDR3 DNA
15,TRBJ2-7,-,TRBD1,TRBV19,CASSHPGQGTYEQYF,TGTGCCAGTAGTCACCCGGGACAGGGCACCTACGAGCAGTACTTC
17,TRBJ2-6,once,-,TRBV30,CAWSRGRARSGANVLTF,TGTGCCTGGAGTAGGGGCAGGGCCCGCTCTGGGGCCAACGTCCTGACTTTC
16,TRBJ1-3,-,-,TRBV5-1,CASSLAGPAYGNTIYF,TGCGCCAGCAGCTTGGCCGGACCGGCTTACGGAAACACCATATATTTT
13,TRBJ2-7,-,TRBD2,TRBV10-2,CASQGLAAYEQYF,TGCGCCAGCCAGGGACTAGCGGCCTACGAGCAGTACTTC
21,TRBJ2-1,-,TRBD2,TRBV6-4,CASSDFEGLAGAEPPDNEQFF,TGTGCCAGCAGTGACTTTGAAGGACTAGCGGGAGCAGAGCCACCTGACAATGAGCAGTTCTTC
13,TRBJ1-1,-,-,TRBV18,CASSSGTGLEAFF,TGTGCCAGCTCCTCCGGGACGGGACTTGAAGCTTTCTTT
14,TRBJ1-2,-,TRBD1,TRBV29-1,CSVEVGQGNYGYTF,TGCAGCGTTGAAGTGGGACAGGGTAACTATGGCTACACCTTC
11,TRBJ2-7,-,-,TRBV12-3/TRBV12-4,CASSSSYEQYF,TGTGCCAGCAGTTCCTCCTACGAGCAGTACTTC
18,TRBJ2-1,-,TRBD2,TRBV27,CASSLTSGDFSSYNEQFF,TGTGCCAGCAGTTTAACTAGCGGGGATTTCAGCTCCTACAATGAGCAGTTCTTC
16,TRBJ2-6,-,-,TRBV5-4,CASSPPPQSGANVLTF,TGTGCCAGCAGCCCCCCACCGCAATCTGGGGCCAACGTCCTGACTTTC
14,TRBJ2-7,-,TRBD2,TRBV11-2,CASSFSAGTYEQYF,TGTGCCAGCAGCTTTTCAGCGGGAACCTACGAGCAGTACTTC
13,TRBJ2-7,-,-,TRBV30,CAWSVVEAGEQYF,TGTGCCTGGAGTGTCGTTGAGGCCGGGGAGCAGTACTTC
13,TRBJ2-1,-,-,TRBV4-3,CASSQDGYNEQFF,TGCGCCAGCAGCCAAGACGGTTACAATGAGCAGTTCTTC
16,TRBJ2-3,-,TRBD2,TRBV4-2,CASSPSGGAEEDTQYF,TGTGCCAGCAGCCCTAGCGGGGGGGCGGAGGAGGATACGCAGTATTTT
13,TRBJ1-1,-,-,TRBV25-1,CASTLSGGSQAFF,TGTGCCAGCACCCTCTCAGGAGGCAGCCAAGCTTTCTTT
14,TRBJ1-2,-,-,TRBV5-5,CASSLVGRDYGYTF,TGTGCCAGCAGCTTGGTGGGACGGGACTATGGCTACACCTTC
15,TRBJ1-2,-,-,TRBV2,CASRGWTERSYGYTF,TGTGCCAGCCGGGGGTGGACAGAGAGGTCCTATGGCTACACCTTC
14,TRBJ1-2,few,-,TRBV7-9,CASSYGREGKGYTF,TGTGCCAGCAGCTACGGGAGGGAGGGGAAAGGCTACACCTTC
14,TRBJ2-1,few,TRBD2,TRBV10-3,CAISGTSGSDEQFF,TGTGCCATCAGTGGGACTAGCGGGAGTGATGAGCAGTTCTTC
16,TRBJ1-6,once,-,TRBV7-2,CASSPPGSAYNSPLHF,TGTGCCAGCAGCCCCCCGGGTAGCGCCTATAATTCACCCCTCCACTTT
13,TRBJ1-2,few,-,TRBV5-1,CASSRESNYGYTF,TGCGCCAGCAGCAGGGAGTCCAACTATGGCTACACCTTC
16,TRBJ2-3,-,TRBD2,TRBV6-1,CASSEGGGRGKDTQYF,TGTGCCAGCAGTGAAGGGGGCGGGAGAGGTAAAGATACGCAGTATTTT
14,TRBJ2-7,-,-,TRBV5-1,CASSRIQGIHEQYF,TGCGCCAGCAGCCGTATCCAGGGAATCCACGAGCAGTACTTC
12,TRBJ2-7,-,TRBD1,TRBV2,CASSLDRGEQYF,TGTGCCAGCAGCCTAGACAGGGGCGAGCAGTACTTC
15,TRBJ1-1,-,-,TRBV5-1,CASSRVAGANTEAFF,TGCGCCAGCAGCCGGGTGGCAGGGGCGAACACTGAAGCTTTCTTT
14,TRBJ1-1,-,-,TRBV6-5,CASSYHGVHTEAFF,TGTGCCAGCAGTTATCACGGGGTGCACACTGAAGCTTTCTTT
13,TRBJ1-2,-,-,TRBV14,CASSQAYSYGYTF,TGTGCCAGCAGCCAGGCGTATTCCTATGGCTACACCTTC
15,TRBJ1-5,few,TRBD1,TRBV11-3,CASSLRTGDNQPQHF,TGTGCCAGCAGCTTACGGACAGGGGATAATCAGCCCCAGCATTTT
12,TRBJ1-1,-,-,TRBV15,CATSRDQFQHFF,TGTGCCACCAGCAGAGATCAATTTCAGCACTTCTTT
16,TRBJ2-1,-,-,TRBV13,CASSLPPRGTYNEQFF,TGTGCCAGCAGCTTACCGCCCCGGGGGACCTACAATGAGCAGTTCTTC
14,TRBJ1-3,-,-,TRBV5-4,CASSPQLSGNTIYF,TGTGCCAGCAGCCCTCAGCTCTCTGGAAACACCATATATTTT
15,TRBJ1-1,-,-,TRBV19,CASSTYRAVVTEAFF,TGTGCCAGTAGTACTTACAGGGCCGTGGTCACTGAAGCTTTCTTT
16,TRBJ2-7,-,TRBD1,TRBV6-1,CASSGGDRGPTYEQYF,TGTGCCAGCAGTGGGGGCGACAGGGGCCCTACCTACGAGCAGTACTTC
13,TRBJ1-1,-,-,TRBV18,CASSPAGAPEAFF,TGTGCCAGCTCACCAGCGGGGGCCCCTGAAGCTTTCTTT
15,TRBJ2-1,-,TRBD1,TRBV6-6,CASSRQGTGSNEQFF,TGTGCCAGCAGTAGGCAAGGGACAGGGAGCAATGAGCAGTTCTTC
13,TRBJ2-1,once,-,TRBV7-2,CASSLGTLPEQFF,TGTGCCAGCAGCTTAGGGACTCTCCCAGAGCAGTTCTTC
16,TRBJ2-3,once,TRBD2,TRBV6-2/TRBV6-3,CASSYLGSGGTDTQYF,TGTGCCAGCAGTTACTTGGGTAGCGGGGGGACAGATACGCAGTATTTT
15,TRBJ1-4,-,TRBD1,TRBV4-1,CASSQDGTGVGKLFF,TGCGCCAGCAGCCAAGATGGGACAGGGGTGGGAAAACTGTTTTTT
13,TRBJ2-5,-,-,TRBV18,CASSWGRKETQYF,TGTGCCAGCTCCTGGGGCCGCAAAGAGACCCAGTACTTC
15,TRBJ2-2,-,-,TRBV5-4,CASSSGLTNTGELFF,TGTGCCAGCAGCTCGGGACTGACAAACACCGGGGAGCTGTTTTTT
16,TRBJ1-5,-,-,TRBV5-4,CASSLLPGMGDQPQHF,TGTGCCAGCAGCTTGCTGCCAGGGATGGGCGACCAGCCCCAGCATTTT
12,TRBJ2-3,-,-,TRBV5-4,CASSLETDTQYF,TGTGCCAGCAGCTTGGAGACAGATACGCAGTATTTT
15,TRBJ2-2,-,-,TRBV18,CASSPLKGRTGELFF,TGTGCCAGCTCCCCCTTGAAGGGAAGGACCGGGGAGCTGTTTTTT
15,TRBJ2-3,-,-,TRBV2,CASSLDRGGSDTQYF,TGTGCCAGCAGTTTAGACCGAGGGGGGTCAGATACGCAGTATTTT
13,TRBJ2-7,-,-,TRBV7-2,CASSFGGGYEQYF,TGTGCCAGCAGCTTCGGGGGAGGCTACGAGCAGTACTTC
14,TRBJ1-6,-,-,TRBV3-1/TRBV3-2,CASSQVKGVSPLHF,TGTGCCAGCAGCCAGGTCAAGGGGGTTTCACCCCTCCACTTT
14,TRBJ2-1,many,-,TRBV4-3,CASSQGLLNNEQFF,TGCGCCAGCAGCCAGGGTCTATTAAACAATGAGCAGTTCTTC
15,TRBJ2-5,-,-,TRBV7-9,CASSSSLAWVETQYF,TGTGCCAGCAGCTCGTCCCTCGCCTGGGTGGAGACCCAGTACTTC
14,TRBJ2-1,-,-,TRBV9,CASSPVIGGNEQFF,TGTGCCAGCAGCCCTGTGATCGGTGGCAATGAGCAGTTCTTC
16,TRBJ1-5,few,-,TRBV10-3,CAISDQGQGSNQPQHF,TGTGCCATCAGTGACCAGGGGCAGGGGAGCAATCAGCCCCAGCATTTT
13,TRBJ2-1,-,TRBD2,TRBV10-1,CASRTSGLNEQFF,TGCGCCAGCAGGACTAGCGGTTTAAATGAGCAGTTCTTC
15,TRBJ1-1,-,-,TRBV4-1,CASSQDGNRAPEAFF,TGCGCCAGCAGCCAAGATGGTAACAGGGCCCCTGAAGCTTTCTTT
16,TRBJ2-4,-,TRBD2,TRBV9,CASSVTSGGAGNIQYF,TGTGCCAGCAGCGTAACGAGCGGGGGGGCCGGAAACATTCAGTACTTC
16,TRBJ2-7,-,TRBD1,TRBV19,CASMAFEGTGMKEQYF,TGTGCCAGTATGGCGTTCGAAGGGACAGGGATGAAGGAGCAGTACTTC
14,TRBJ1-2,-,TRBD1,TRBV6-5,CASSPGQGGYGYTF,TGTGCCAGCAGTCCGGGACAGGGGGGCTATGGCTACACCTTC
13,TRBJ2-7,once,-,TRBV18,CASSQSRGDEQYF,TGTGCCAGCTCCCAAAGTCGGGGTGACGAGCAGTACTTC